This TCR beta chain was captured in a study of beta chain features in type 1 diabetes. General observations from the study: For patients and controls alike, PCR might favor shorter templates to the same degree. Fewer junction insertions and more nucleotide deletions appeared in type 1 diabetes patients. Researchers report that Type 1 diabetes patients had moderately but significantly shorter TCRB CDR3s across all four CD4+ subsets.

This clone was counted between two and nine times. Its antigen remains unidentified. A sort by CD45RO/CCR7/CD25/CD127/CD95/CD27 yielded CD4+ naive, central memory, regulatory and stem cell-like memory cells. TCRB transcripts that were expressed got sequenced, as all of the isolated RNA had been reverse transcribed. Sequencing used immunoSEQ multiplex PCR; TCRdb keeps in-frame clones, though not all of them. This table holds approximately 100,000 clones, 25% to 35% found once. Germline assignment: CDR1 LGHNA and CDR2 YNFKEQ. The CDR3 has 17 amino acids. V was cut by 0 bases and J by 0 bases, with 9 bases left in between.

The specimen sequenced was central memory CD4+ T cells from blood. The chain uses TRBV4-2 and TRBJ2-6; D not certain. This TCR derives from a woman under 30 with type 1 diabetes. CDR3 sequence: CASSQDWANSGANVLTF. CDR3 nucleotide sequence: TGTGCCAGCAGCCAAGACTGGGCTAACTCTGGGGCCAACGTCCTGACTTTC.